The 4 T cell receptor beta chains below come from one sample, sequenced in a study of blood T cell repertoires in COVID-19. Assay used: immunoSEQ multiplex PCR; TCRdb lists only in-frame clones, some missing. There are around 60,000 clones in the sample; about four fifths occur only once, and roughly 3.6% lies in the top ten. The specimen sequenced was peripheral blood. All receptors come from an elderly woman with acute or convalescent COVID-19.

J is TRBJ1-1 and V is TRBV28; a possible D gene is TRBD1 (6 bases). Trimming stripped 6 bases from V and 5 bases from J, with 19 bases between. The CDR3 is made up of 15 amino acids. Germline CDR1 MDHEN, CDR2 SYDVKM. CDR3 in amino acids: CASRSFGQLRTEAFF. In DNA form, the CDR3 reads TGTGCCAGCAGATCGTTCGGACAGTTAAGGACTGAAGCTTTCTTT.

This chain links TRBV6-5 with TRBJ1-2, with TRBD1 identical over 7 bases. After removal of 10 bases from V and 7 bases from J, the junction contained 12 bases not matched to a gene. This CDR3 is 13 amino acids long. Germline V gene data show CDR1 as MNHEY and CDR2 as SVGAGI. The CDR3 is CATRQQGPTGYTF. The CDR3 nucleotides are TGTGCCACCCGTCAACAGGGGCCAACTGGCTACACCTTC.

This sequence joins TRBV19 and TRBJ2-7; the match to TRBD2 covers 12 bases. The CDR3 is 15 residues long. The V gene end was trimmed by 5 bases and the J gene end by 6 bases; junction bases not matched to a gene: 8. Germline-derived CDR1 and CDR2 are LNHDA and SQIVND (reference sequence). In DNA form, the CDR3 reads TGTGCCAGTAGTCCGAAGACTAGCGGGAGCGCCGAGCAGTACTTC. This gives the protein CASSPKTSGSAEQYF.

V and J are TRBV3-1 (or the pseudogene TRBV3-2) and TRBJ2-1; D might be TRBD1 (5 bases). The CDR3 sequence is 12 residues long. V shed 3 bases and J shed 7 bases, with 7 bases lying between them. Looked up from germline, CDR1 is LGHDT and CDR2 is YNNKEL (reference sequence). The chain's CDR3 is CASSHGANEQFF. The CDR3 nucleotides read TGTGCCAGCAGCCATGGGGCAAATGAGCAGTTCTTC.